The rows below give T cell receptor beta chains drawn from one sample of a study of identifying expanded T cells in peripheral blood. Method: immunoSEQ multiplex PCR; TCRdb's copy keeps in-frame clones and lacks some. This sample has about 130,000 clones; 75% to 90% occur once, and the top ten carry 8.4%. Sequencing input: blood. These TCRs come from a person aged 18 to 75 in good health. CDR3s include the opening cysteine and the closing phenylalanine or tryptophan. The order of the fields is V gene, J gene, CDR3 protein.

TRBV10-3	TRBJ2-3	CAISESLAVGTDTQYF
TRBV13	TRBJ2-2	CASHPANTGELFF
TRBV25-1	TRBJ1-1	CASSEWDRDTEAFF
TRBV7-2	TRBJ1-1	CASIDSLASRNTEAFF
TRBV1	TRBJ1-2	CTSSQGTPKDGYTF
TRBV6-5	TRBJ1-1	CASSLRTDTEAFF
TRBV4-2	TRBJ2-3	CASSQELTGGALDTQYF
TRBV7-6	TRBJ1-4	CASSLSLSGAANEKLFF
TRBV2	TRBJ2-7	CASKGASYEQYF
TRBV19	TRBJ1-6	CASSATLHSPLHF
TRBV5-1	TRBJ1-2	CASSLDAVHYYGYTF
TRBV7-8	TRBJ1-5	CASSLAPREAQHF
TRBV9	TRBJ1-5	CASSITGTLNQPQHF
TRBV27	TRBJ2-1	CASGRGGGEYEQFF
TRBV11-1	TRBJ2-5	CASSLAGVRQETQYF
TRBV7-8	TRBJ1-1	CASSLDRGNTEAFF
TRBV6-1	TRBJ2-1	CASRKGDSSYNEQFF
TRBV4-3	TRBJ1-1	CASSQDWGRLNTEAFF
TRBV9	TRBJ1-1	CASSVAVNTEAFF
TRBV6-5	TRBJ1-5	CASRRGTGSNQPQHF
TRBV30	TRBJ1-2	CAWRPGPTTYGYTF
TRBV29-1	TRBJ2-1	CSVESSVGNEQFF
TRBV28	TRBJ2-1	CASSLYRDSNNEQFF
TRBV19	TRBJ2-3	CASSILGGVSKDTQYF
TRBV2	TRBJ1-1	CASSVNKGGVSEAFF
TRBV5-1	TRBJ2-1	CASSSELAGDNEQFF
TRBV7-3	TRBJ2-5	CASSFDGGAQETQYF
TRBV6-6	TRBJ2-3	CASNHNPSTDTQYF
TRBV5-1	TRBJ1-2	CASSPSGRDFNYGYTF
TRBV13	TRBJ2-2	CASSSANTGELFF
TRBV30	TRBJ2-2	CAWSGGVNTGELFF
TRBV7-3	TRBJ2-5	CASSLEFADLETQYF
TRBV19	TRBJ2-2	CASSIDRGSGRGNTGELFF
TRBV9	TRBJ1-2	CASSVARRTEVDGYTF
TRBV7-9	TRBJ2-5	CASSLARQAQETQYF
TRBV28	TRBJ1-2	CASRGPGTANYGYTF
TRBV7-2	TRBJ1-5	CASSRGQGNQPQHF
TRBV28	TRBJ2-5	CASSRQGQETQYF
TRBV18	TRBJ1-6	CASSPRDNSPLHF
TRBV7-9	TRBJ2-3	CASSFTSEGTDTQYF
TRBV5-4	TRBJ2-7	CASRFRQGSYEQYF
TRBV5-1	TRBJ2-1	CASSPGGLGSYNEQFF
TRBV30	TRBJ1-4	CAWSYNRGLGEKLFF
TRBV6-6	TRBJ1-1	CASSYSETENTEAFF
TRBV5-4	TRBJ2-2	CASSPSAYTGELFF
TRBV7-6	TRBJ1-2	CASSFQRSYGYTF
TRBV6-1	TRBJ2-3	CATWTGTDTQYF
TRBV7-9	TRBJ1-1	CASSLDGGAEAFF
TRBV2	TRBJ2-7	CASSDVGQVRYEQYF
TRBV5-4	TRBJ1-2	CASSLGQRGQDGYTF
TRBV7-6	TRBJ1-3	CASSPSGLSGNTIYF
TRBV28	TRBJ2-5	CASSLSRGQETQYF
TRBV27	TRBJ1-2	CASSLLGQPNYGYTF
TRBV5-1	TRBJ1-1	CASSLGPTNTEAFF
TRBV7-3	TRBJ1-1	CASSPRGQGNTEAFF
TRBV30	TRBJ1-1	CAWKPGTANTEAFF
TRBV5-1	TRBJ2-3	CASSFADTQYF